The subject of this entry is one T cell receptor beta chain. Its antigen is not yet known. The input lacks base qualities; no much larger clone sits a single base away. This entry belongs to a study of blood T cell repertoires in COVID-19 (dated by TCRdb to 2018 to 2021). Study-level background: Collaborator samples came from the United States, Italy and Spain and covered acute and convalescent phases of COVID-19. The material from the prospective study consisted of cDNA or gDNA derived from T cells, B-cell-depleted T cells, or PBMCs. Deeply sampled blood TCRbeta repertoires from subjects exposed to, actively infected with, or recovered from COVID-19 were included in the dataset. A freely available public database, intended as a resource for researchers studying the immune response to SARS-CoV-2, is where the repertoires were released. Samples came from the ongoing ImmuneRACE study (first 160 participants) plus 1,254 subjects from 6 global collaborators. Nearly every sample came with metadata listing a de-identified subject ID, COVID-19 status, age in years and sex. Where HLA class I and class II types were available, the types were taken from metadata supplied by the sample provider, not from assay-based typing.

TCRbeta CDR3 regions were amplified from genomic DNA by means of the immunoSEQ Assay, a bias-controlled multiplex PCR. The published analysis was carried out like this. The number of nucleated cells in each sample was estimated from the amplification of reference gene primers within the assay. To quantify the absolute abundance of each unique TCRbeta CDR3 rearrangement, sequence reads were collapsed and filtered. For each sample, productive Simpson clonality was calculated by taking the square root of Simpson's diversity index across productive rearrangements. TCRdb took this table from immuneACCESS and kept in-frame rearrangements with V and J called. Such tables lack part of the clones; where checked against another copy, unresolved V genes explain under half of the gap, and the rest is unexplained. V and J calls and clone size are copied from that table; D and trimming were computed from the DNA. The sample data list fewer than 500,000 clones, and more than 70% of these were observed just once. Clones ranked in the top ten supply approximately 1.2% of the sample.

Points the paper makes about the study in general: Clinical and demographic metadata were provided uncurated, with the amount varying by source and participant.

V lost 3 bases and J lost 5 bases; the stretch between them is 10 bases long. According to the germline V gene, CDR1 reads KGHSH and CDR2 reads LQKENI. From its cysteine to its phenylalanine, the CDR3 spans 13 amino acids. The sequence is cut down to CDR3 DNA, 39 bases in frame from base 1. In the prospective study, participants were 18 to 89 years old, resided in under 30 geographic areas of the United States, and were enrolled through a virtual design. Cohort assignment in the prospective study relied on participant-reported clinical history from a screening survey and a study questionnaire. Recovered participants in ImmuneRACE Cohort 3 were defined as having two consecutive negative NP/OP PCR tests, clearance from a healthcare professional, or resolution of symptoms. Each participant in the prospective study had whole blood, serum and a nasopharyngeal or oropharyngeal swab collected by mobile phlebotomists. Participants in the prospective study had the option to provide additional blood draws and questionnaires over a roughly 2-month period. Blood samples from the prospective study were shipped frozen or at room temperature prior to DNA extraction.

The chain is made from TRBV18 and TRBJ1-2; no D gene is confidently identified. The origin of this receptor is a man aged 25-40 years who had recovered from COVID-19. Sample: PBMCs or T cells enriched from blood (not recorded which). The DNA sequence is given as TGTGCCAGCTCACCGACGGAGGAGTATGGCTACACCTTC. Protein translation: CASSPTEEYGYTF.